The source of this TCR beta chain is a study of blood T cell repertoires in COVID-19. About the study: T cells, B-cell-depleted T cells, or PBMCs provided the cDNA or gDNA that served as material.

The method was immunoSEQ multiplex PCR; TCRdb's version includes in-frame clones alone and lacks a portion of them. The sample comprises 150,000 to 200,000 clones, approximately 90% of which are singletons, and 0.99% rests with the top ten. The receptor was derived from a man younger than 35 with acute or convalescent COVID-19. Sample: peripheral blood.

CDR3 residues: CASSRSGGDYNEQFF. The CDR3 DNA follows: TGCGCCAGCAGCAGAAGCGGGGGGGATTACAATGAGCAGTTCTTC. The genes are TRBV5-1 and TRBJ2-1; the match to TRBD2 covers 10 bases. This CDR3 contains 15 residues. Germline V CDR1 and CDR2: SGHRS, YFSETQ. V trimming: 4 bases; J trimming: 4 bases; junction bases outside the gene matches: 5.